A selection of T cell receptor beta chains follows, all from one sample in a study of PD-1 blockade in classical Hodgkin lymphoma. Produced via immunoSEQ multiplex PCR; TCRdb's table is partial and in-frame only. Here the sample spans some 50,000 clones, approximately 76% being singletons. Sequenced here: peripheral blood mononuclear cells (PBMCs), sampled before the fourth cycle of nivolumab. All receptors derive from a human donor with classical Hodgkin lymphoma. Both conserved end residues are trimmed from each CDR3. Fields, in order: clone size, V gene, J gene, CDR3 protein. Not every row has a clone size; where given, it reads once, few, many or a size class.

size: -; V: TRBV25-1; J: TRBJ1-2; CDR3: ASSEFGTGGSPNYGYT
size: -; V: TRBV7-9; J: TRBJ1-1; CDR3: ASSDRAGGNTEAF
size: -; V: TRBV5-1; J: TRBJ2-7; CDR3: ASSLVTGYEQY
size: -; V: TRBV7-9; J: TRBJ2-7; CDR3: ASSIGSGQGSSYEQY
size: few; V: TRBV11-3; J: TRBJ2-7; CDR3: ASSLWRVDEQY
size: -; V: TRBV5-4; J: TRBJ1-6; CDR3: ASSPDGSSYNSPLH
size: -; V: TRBV2; J: TRBJ2-3; CDR3: ASRREFFSSDTQY
size: -; V: TRBV11-1; J: TRBJ1-2; CDR3: ASSLSGTDYGYT
size: -; V: TRBV9; J: TRBJ2-5; CDR3: ASSVAGGQASRETQY
size: -; V: TRBV10-3; J: TRBJ2-3; CDR3: AISPLGGSTGTQY
size: -; V: TRBV5-4; J: TRBJ2-1; CDR3: ASSPSGGRAREEQF
size: -; V: TRBV6-5; J: TRBJ2-7; CDR3: ASSYSGTEPYEQY
size: -; V: TRBV15; J: TRBJ1-1; CDR3: ATSRDPGSEAF
size: -; V: TRBV19; J: TRBJ2-7; CDR3: ASRDRAYEQY
size: -; V: TRBV2; J: TRBJ2-1; CDR3: ASSEYRKNEQF
size: few; V: TRBV5-1; J: TRBJ2-7; CDR3: ASSLAGREGAYEQY
size: -; V: TRBV5-5; J: TRBJ2-1; CDR3: ASTWGGHDYNEQF
size: -; V: TRBV29-1; J: TRBJ2-5; CDR3: SVGTGRETQY
size: few; V: TRBV2; J: TRBJ1-5; CDR3: ASMLGGDQPQH
size: few; V: TRBV5-6; J: TRBJ2-1; CDR3: ASSWATGGSYNEQF
size: few; V: TRBV5-6; J: TRBJ1-5; CDR3: ASSFSSGPNQPQH
size: -; V: TRBV7-9; J: TRBJ2-3; CDR3: ASSSGFTDTQY
size: -; V: TRBV5-1; J: TRBJ2-1; CDR3: ASVTSGSDQF
size: -; V: TRBV7-9; J: TRBJ1-3; CDR3: ASSFGRPSSGNTIY
size: -; V: TRBV7-8; J: TRBJ2-3; CDR3: ASSLPMLDTQY
size: -; V: TRBV7-2; J: TRBJ2-7; CDR3: ASSLAGALEQY
size: -; V: TRBV25-1; J: TRBJ2-7; CDR3: ASSEGQVSSYEQY
size: -; V: TRBV2; J: TRBJ1-5; CDR3: ASRPDSLSNQPQH
size: -; V: TRBV28; J: TRBJ1-2; CDR3: ASSLRVHYGYT
size: -; V: TRBV9; J: TRBJ2-2; CDR3: ASSITGSGTGELF
size: medium-sized; V: TRBV11-2; J: TRBJ2-7; CDR3: ASSFKAYEQY
size: -; V: TRBV28; J: TRBJ2-2; CDR3: ASGAPNTGELF
size: -; V: TRBV19; J: TRBJ1-5; CDR3: ASSIVNNQPQH
size: -; V: TRBV27; J: TRBJ2-7; CDR3: ASSPRPQGDNEQY
size: -; V: TRBV6-5; J: TRBJ2-7; CDR3: ASRKQATEEQY
size: once; V: TRBV28; J: TRBJ1-1; CDR3: ASPPPGSRTEAF
size: -; V: TRBV6-5; J: TRBJ2-2; CDR3: ASRVTIGTGELF
size: few; V: TRBV6-6; J: TRBJ2-7; CDR3: ASSLQEFNEQY
size: -; V: TRBV18; J: TRBJ1-3; CDR3: ASSPQGNGNTIY
size: -; V: TRBV11-3; J: TRBJ2-1; CDR3: ASSTSGRRSYNEQF